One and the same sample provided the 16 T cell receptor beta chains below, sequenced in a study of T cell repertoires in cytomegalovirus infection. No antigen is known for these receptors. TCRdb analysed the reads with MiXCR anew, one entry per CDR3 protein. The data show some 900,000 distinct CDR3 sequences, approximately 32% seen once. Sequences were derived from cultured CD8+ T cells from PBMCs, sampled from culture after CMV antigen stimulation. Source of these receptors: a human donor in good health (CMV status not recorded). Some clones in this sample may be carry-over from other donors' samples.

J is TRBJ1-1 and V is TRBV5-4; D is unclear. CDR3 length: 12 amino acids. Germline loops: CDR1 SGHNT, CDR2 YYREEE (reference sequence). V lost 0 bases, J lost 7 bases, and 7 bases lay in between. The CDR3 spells CASSLDAIEAFF. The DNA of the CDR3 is TGTGCCAGCAGCTTGGATGCCATTGAAGCTTTCTTT.

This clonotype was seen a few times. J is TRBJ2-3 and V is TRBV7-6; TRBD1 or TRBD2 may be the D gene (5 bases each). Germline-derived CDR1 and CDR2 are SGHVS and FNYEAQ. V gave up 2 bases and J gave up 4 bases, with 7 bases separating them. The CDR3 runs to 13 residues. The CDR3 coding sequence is TGTGCCAGCAGCTTAATGGGGGCAGATACGCAGTATTTT. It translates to CASSLMGADTQYF.

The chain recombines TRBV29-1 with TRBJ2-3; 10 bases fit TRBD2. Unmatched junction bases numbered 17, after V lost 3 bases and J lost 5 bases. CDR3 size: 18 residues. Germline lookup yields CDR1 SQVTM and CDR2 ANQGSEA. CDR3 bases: TGCAGCGTTGATTACCCATCCACGGCTAGCGGGGGAATAGATACGCAGTATTTT. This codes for CSVDYPSTASGGIDTQYF.

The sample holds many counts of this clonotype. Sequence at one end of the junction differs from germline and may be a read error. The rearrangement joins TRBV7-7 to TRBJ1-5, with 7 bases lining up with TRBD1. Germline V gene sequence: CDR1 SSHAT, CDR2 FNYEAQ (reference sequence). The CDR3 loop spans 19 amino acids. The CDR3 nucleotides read TGTGCTAGCAGCTTAGTTGGACAGGCGGCAGGGGATAGCAATCAGCCCCAGCATTTT. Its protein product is CASSLVGQAAGDSNQPQHF.

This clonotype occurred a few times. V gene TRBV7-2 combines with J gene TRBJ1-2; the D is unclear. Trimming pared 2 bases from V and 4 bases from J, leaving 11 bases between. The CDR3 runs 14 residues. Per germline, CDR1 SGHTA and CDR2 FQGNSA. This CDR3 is CASSLSAVPYGYTF. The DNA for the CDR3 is TGTGCCAGCAGCTTATCGGCGGTACCCTATGGCTACACCTTC.

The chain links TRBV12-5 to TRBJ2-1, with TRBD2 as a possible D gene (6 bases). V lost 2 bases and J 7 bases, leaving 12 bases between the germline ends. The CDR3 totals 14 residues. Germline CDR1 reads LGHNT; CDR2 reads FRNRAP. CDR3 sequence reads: CASGLRPGDNEQFF. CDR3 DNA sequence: TGTGCTAGTGGTTTGAGACCGGGAGATAATGAGCAGTTCTTC.

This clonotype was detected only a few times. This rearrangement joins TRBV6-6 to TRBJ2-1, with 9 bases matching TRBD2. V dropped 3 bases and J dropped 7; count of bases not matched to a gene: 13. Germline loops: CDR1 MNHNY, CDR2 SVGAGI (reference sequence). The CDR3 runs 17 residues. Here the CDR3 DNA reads TGTGCCAGCAGTTATGAGGGCGGGGGGGCGATTGGAAATGAGCAGTTCTTC. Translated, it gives CASSYEGGGAIGNEQFF.

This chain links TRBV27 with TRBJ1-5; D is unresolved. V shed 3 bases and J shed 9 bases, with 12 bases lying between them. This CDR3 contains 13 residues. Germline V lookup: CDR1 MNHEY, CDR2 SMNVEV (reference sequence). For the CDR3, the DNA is TGTGCCAGCAGTTTCGGAGTAGGGCTGCCCCAGCATTTT. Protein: CASSFGVGLPQHF.

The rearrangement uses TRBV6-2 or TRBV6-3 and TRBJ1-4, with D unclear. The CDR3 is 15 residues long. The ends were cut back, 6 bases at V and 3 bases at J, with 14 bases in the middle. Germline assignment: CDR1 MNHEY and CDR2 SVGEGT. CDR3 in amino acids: CASSLFEGPNEKLFF. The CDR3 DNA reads TGTGCCAGCAGCCTCTTTGAGGGCCCTAATGAAAAACTGTTTTTT.

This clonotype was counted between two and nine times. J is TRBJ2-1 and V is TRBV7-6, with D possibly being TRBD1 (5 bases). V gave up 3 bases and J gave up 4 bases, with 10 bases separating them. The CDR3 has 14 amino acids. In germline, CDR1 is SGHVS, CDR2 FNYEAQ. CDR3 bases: TGTGCCAGCAGCTTTGGTGACAGTTACAATGAGCAGTTCTTC. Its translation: CASSFGDSYNEQFF. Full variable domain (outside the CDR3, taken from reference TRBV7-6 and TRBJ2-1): GAGVSQSPRYKVTKRGQDVALRCDPISGHVSLYWYRQALGQGPEFLTYFNYEAQQDKSGLPNDRFSAERPEGSISTLTIQRTEQRDSAMYRCASSFGDSYNEQFFGPGTRLTVL.

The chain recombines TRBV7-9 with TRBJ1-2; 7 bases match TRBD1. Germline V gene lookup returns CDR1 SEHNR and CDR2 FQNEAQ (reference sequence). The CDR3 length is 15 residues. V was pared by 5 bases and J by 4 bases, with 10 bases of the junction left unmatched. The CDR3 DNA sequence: TGTGCCAGCAGCGTAGAGGACAGGCTATTCTATGGCTACACCTTC. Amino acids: CASSVEDRLFYGYTF.

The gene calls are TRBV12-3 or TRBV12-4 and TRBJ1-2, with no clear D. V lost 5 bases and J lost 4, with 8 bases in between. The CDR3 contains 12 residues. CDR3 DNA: TGTGCCAGCAGTCCCGGCGTCTATGGCTACACCTTC. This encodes CASSPGVYGYTF.

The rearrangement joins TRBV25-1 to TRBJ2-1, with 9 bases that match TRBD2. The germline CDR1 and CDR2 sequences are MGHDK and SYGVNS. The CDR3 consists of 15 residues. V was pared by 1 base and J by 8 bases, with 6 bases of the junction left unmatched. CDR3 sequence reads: CASSEWVSGGDEQFF. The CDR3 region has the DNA TGTGCCAGCAGTGAATGGGTTAGCGGGGGTGATGAGCAGTTCTTC.

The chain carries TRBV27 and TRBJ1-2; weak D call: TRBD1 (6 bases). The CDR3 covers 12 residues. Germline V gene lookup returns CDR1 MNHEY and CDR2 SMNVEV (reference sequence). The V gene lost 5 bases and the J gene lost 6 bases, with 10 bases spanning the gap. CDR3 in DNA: TGTGCCAGCAGTGCTAGGGGGAATGGCTACACCTTC. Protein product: CASSARGNGYTF.

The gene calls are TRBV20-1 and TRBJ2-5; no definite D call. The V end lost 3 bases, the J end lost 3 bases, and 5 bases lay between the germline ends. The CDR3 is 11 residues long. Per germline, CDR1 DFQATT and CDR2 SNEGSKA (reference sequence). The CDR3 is CSARVKETQYF. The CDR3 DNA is TGCAGTGCTAGGGTAAAAGAGACCCAGTACTTC.

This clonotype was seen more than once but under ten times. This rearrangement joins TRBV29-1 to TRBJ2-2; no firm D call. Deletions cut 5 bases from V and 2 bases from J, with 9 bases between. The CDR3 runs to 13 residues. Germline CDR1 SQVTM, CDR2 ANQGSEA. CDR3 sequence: CSVPRPNTGELFF. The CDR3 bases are TGCAGCGTTCCACGACCAAACACCGGGGAGCTGTTTTTT.